The entry below describes one TCR beta chain. This clone was seen only once. Its target antigen remains unknown. The input lacks base qualities; no much larger clone sits a single base away. TCRbeta CDR3 regions were amplified from genomic DNA using the immunoSEQ Assay, a bias-controlled multiplex PCR. The study's own analysis went as follows. The number of nucleated cells in each sample was estimated by amplification of reference gene primers within the assay. To quantify the absolute abundance of each unique TCRbeta CDR3 rearrangement, sequence reads were collapsed and filtered. For each sample, productive Simpson clonality was calculated as the square root of Simpson's diversity index across productive rearrangements. As stored in TCRdb, this immuneACCESS dataset retains in-frame rearrangements with V and J assigned. A fraction of the clones does not appear; measured against another copy, unresolved V genes explain less than half of the discrepancy, and the remainder lacks a known reason. That table is the source of V, J and clone size, and D and trimming were worked out from the DNA. This sample gives about 100,000 clones in total; roughly 89% of them show up just once. 1.5% to 2.5% of the sample comes from the top ten.

The entry originates in a study of blood T cell repertoires in COVID-19 (dated by TCRdb to 2018 to 2021). With respect to the entire study: Collaborator samples came from the United States, Italy and Spain and covered acute and convalescent phases of COVID-19. The prospective study material was composed of cDNA or gDNA derived from T cells, B-cell-depleted T cells, or PBMCs. Deeply sampled blood TCRbeta repertoires from subjects exposed to, actively infected with, or recovered from COVID-19 were included in the dataset. The repertoires were released in a freely available public database intended as a resource for research on the immune response to SARS-CoV-2. The samples were drawn from the first 160 participants of the ongoing ImmuneRACE study and from about 1,200 subjects provided by 6 global collaborators. Nearly every sample came with metadata listing a de-identified subject ID, COVID-19 status, age in years and sex. Where HLA class I and class II types were available, the types were taken from metadata supplied by the sample provider, not from assay-based typing. The research as a whole found: The amount of clinical and demographic metadata varied by source and participant and was provided uncurated.

From its cysteine to its phenylalanine, the CDR3 spans 14 amino acids. Of the read, only the CDR3 DNA is kept; its 42 bases are in frame from base 1. CDR1 and CDR2, looked up from the germline V gene (reference sequence), are GTSNPN and SVGIG. Trimming at the junction amounts to 0 bases on V and 7 bases on J, and the germline ends lie 12 bases apart. One collaborating source in Seattle enrolled patients during active infection and followed them longitudinally through the course of disease. Whole blood was collected in K2EDTA tubes by collaborating institutions according to the institutions' own protocols. For TCRbeta analysis, collaborators shipped samples as frozen whole blood, isolated PBMCs, or DNA extracted from either of those sample types.

The chain is encoded by TRBV30 joined to TRBJ1-4; the best D guess is TRBD1, with 5 bases matching. Sequencing used peripheral blood. This receptor was taken from a woman in her forties or fifties with COVID-19, enrolled during active disease. The CDR3 protein sequence reads: CAWSVGGLGEKLFF. The DNA sequence reads TGTGCCTGGAGTGTTGGGGGGTTAGGTGAAAAACTGTTTTTT.